A single sample is the source of the 8 T cell receptor beta chains below, sequenced in a study of regulatory T cells in long-lasting Graves disease. According to the study, TCR beta libraries were built with iRepertoire HTBI primers and CDR3-region Arm-PCR. MiXCR, run by TCRdb on the multiplex PCR reads, gives a single entry per CDR3 protein. There are hundreds of thousands of distinct CDR3 sequences in the sample; over 15% occur only once, and just under 30% lies in the top ten. The time point denotes: newly diagnosed GD, antithyroid drugs for less than 3 months. The authors made the TCR library using RNA they extracted from PBMCs. This same sample was also taken into another study, of T cells in Graves' hyperthyroidism and ophthalmopathy.

The sample was peripheral blood mononuclear cells (PBMCs), taken at new diagnosis, from a patient treated with antithyroid drugs. The source of these receptors is a middle-aged man with Graves disease.

This clonotype was counted between two and nine times. This rearrangement joins TRBV4-2 to TRBJ2-3, with D perhaps given as TRBD1 or TRBD2 (5 bases each). Germline CDR1 LGHNA, CDR2 YNFKEQ. The CDR3 spans 18 residues. V was cut by 1 base and J by 0 bases, with 17 bases left in between. CDR3 coding DNA: TGTGCCAGCAGCCAAGGCGCCTCCGGGACGATTAGCACAGATACGCAGTATTTT. Its translation is CASSQGASGTISTDTQYF.

The rearrangement uses TRBV5-1 and TRBJ2-4; D gene uncertain. V shed 5 bases and J shed 13 bases, with 28 bases lying between them. The CDR3 consists of 16 residues. The germline CDR1 and CDR2 sequences are SGHRS and YFSETQ. The CDR3 here is CASRTQPESSYNEQYF. CDR3 in DNA: TGCGCCAGCAGGACTCAACCCGAAAGCTCCTACAATGAGCAGTACTTC.

This clonotype was detected ten times or more. The chain uses TRBV5-1 and TRBJ1-5; D might be TRBD1 (5 bases). Trimming pared 2 bases from V and 0 bases from J, leaving 15 bases between. Looked up from germline, CDR1 is SGHRS and CDR2 is YFSETQ. The CDR3 contains 17 residues. The CDR3 loop is CASSFPDTCYSNQPQHF. CDR3 nucleotides: TGCGCCAGCAGCTTTCCGGACACCTGTTATAGCAATCAGCCCCAGCATTTT.

The chain employs TRBV29-1 and TRBJ2-1; TRBD2 matches at 11 bases. The ends lost 4 bases at V and 10 bases at J; junction bases unmatched: 9. The germline CDR1 and CDR2 sequences are SQVTM and ANQGSEA. CDR3 length: 14 amino acids. CDR3 DNA: TGCAGCGTTGCGACTAGCGGGGCCTCGGGGGAGCAGTTCTTC. Translation: CSVATSGASGEQFF.

This chain joins TRBV30 and TRBJ2-2; D is possibly TRBD1 (5 bases). The CDR3 has 17 amino acids. V lost 5 bases and J 3 bases, leaving 22 bases between the germline ends. Per germline, CDR1 GTSNPN and CDR2 SVGIG (reference sequence). In DNA form, the CDR3 reads TGTGCCTGGCTCCGAACAGGCTTACTGAGACACACCGGGGAGCTGTTTTTT. Protein product: CAWLRTGLLRHTGELFF.

CDR3: CASSLARTGHSGNTIYF. As DNA, the CDR3 is TGTGCCAGCAGCTTGGCCCGGACGGGACACTCTGGAAACACCATATATTTT. This chain joins TRBV5-5 and TRBJ1-3; D may be TRBD1 (6 bases). The CDR3 has 17 amino acids. Germline lookup yields CDR1 SGHKS and CDR2 YYEKEE (reference sequence). V lost 0 bases and J lost 0, with 13 bases in between.

The chain joins TRBV18 to TRBJ2-6, with 7 bases lining up with TRBD1. V lost 4 bases and J lost 2; bases outside the gene matches: 8. Looked up from germline, CDR1 is KGHSH and CDR2 is LQKENI. This CDR3 is 17 amino acids long. CDR3 amino acids: CASSRELTGTGANVLTF. CDR3 nucleotide sequence: TGTGCCAGCTCACGTGAACTGACAGGGACTGGGGCCAACGTCCTGACTTTC.

The chain has TRBV6-2 or TRBV6-3 and TRBJ2-5; TRBD2 might be the D (6 bases). V was cut by 6 bases and J by 7 bases, with 15 bases left in between. The germline gives CDR1 MNHEY, CDR2 SVGEGT. The CDR3 is made up of 13 amino acids. CDR3 residues: CASSSGGVGTQYF. The CDR3 DNA sequence: TGTGCCAGCAGCTCCGGGGGAGTTGGGACCCAGTACTTC.